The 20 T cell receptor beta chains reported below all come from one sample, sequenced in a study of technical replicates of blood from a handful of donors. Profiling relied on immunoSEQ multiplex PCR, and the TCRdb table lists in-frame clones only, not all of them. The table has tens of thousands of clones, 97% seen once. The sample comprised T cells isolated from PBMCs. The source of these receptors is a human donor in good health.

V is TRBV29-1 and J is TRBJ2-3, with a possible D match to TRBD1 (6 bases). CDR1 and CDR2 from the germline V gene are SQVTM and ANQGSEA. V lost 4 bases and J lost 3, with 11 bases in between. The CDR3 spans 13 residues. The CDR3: CSVVRQGTDTQYF. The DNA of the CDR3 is TGCAGCGTTGTCCGGCAGGGGACAGATACGCAGTATTTT.

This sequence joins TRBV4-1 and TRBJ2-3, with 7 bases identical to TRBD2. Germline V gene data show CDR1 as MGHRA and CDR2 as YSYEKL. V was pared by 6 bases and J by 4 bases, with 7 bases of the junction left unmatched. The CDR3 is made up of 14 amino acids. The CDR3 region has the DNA TGCGCCAGCAGTCCCGGGACTACCCCAGATACGCAGTATTTT. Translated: CASSPGTTPDTQYF.

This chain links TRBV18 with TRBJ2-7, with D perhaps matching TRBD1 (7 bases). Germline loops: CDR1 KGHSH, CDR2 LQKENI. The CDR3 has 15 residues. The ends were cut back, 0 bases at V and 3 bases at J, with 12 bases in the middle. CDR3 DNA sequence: TGTGCCAGCTCACCACCGGGGCAGGGGGGCTACGAGCAGTACTTC. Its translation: CASSPPGQGGYEQYF.

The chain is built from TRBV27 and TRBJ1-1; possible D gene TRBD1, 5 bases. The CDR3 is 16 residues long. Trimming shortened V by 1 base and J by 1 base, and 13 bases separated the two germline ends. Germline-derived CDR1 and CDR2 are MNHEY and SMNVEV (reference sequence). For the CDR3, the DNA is TGTGCCAGCAGTTTATTGGTTTCAGGGCCGAACACTGAAGCTTTCTTT. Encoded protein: CASSLLVSGPNTEAFF.

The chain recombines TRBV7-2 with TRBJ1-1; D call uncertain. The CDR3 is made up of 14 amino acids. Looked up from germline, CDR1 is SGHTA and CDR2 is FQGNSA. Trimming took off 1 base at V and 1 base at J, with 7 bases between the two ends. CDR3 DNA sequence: TGTGCCAGCAGCTTAGTCGCAGGGAACACTGAAGCTTTCTTT. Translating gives CASSLVAGNTEAFF.

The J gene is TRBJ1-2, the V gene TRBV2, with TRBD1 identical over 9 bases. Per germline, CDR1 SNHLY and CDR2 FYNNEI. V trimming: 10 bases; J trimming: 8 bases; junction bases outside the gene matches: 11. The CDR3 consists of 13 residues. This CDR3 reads CATGTGNFGGYTF. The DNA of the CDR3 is TGTGCCACGGGGACAGGGAATTTCGGCGGCTACACCTTC.

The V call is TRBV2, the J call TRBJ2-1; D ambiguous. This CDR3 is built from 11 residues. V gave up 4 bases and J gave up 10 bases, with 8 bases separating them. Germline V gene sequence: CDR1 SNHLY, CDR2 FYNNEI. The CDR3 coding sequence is TGTGCCAGCAGTGTGAACGAGGAGCAGTTCTTC. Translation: CASSVNEEQFF. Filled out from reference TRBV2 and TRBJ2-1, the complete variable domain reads EPEVTQTPSHQVTQMGQEVILRCVPISNHLYFYWYRQILGQKVEFLVSFYNNEISEKSEIFDDQFSVERPDGSNFTLKIRSTKLEDSAMYFCASSVNEEQFFGPGTRLTVL.

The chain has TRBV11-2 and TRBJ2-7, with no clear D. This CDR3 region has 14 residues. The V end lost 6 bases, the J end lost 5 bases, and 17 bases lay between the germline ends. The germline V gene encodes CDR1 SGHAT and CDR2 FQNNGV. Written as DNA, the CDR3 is TGTGCCAGCAGACCCCTTTCTCTAGGCCACGAGCAGTACTTC. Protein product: CASRPLSLGHEQYF.

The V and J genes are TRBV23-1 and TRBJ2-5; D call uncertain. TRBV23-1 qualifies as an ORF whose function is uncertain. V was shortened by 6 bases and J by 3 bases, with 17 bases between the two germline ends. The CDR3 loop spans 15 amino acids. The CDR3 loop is CASSFTTPIKETQYF. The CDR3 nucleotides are TGCGCCAGCAGCTTCACGACTCCCATCAAAGAGACCCAGTACTTC.

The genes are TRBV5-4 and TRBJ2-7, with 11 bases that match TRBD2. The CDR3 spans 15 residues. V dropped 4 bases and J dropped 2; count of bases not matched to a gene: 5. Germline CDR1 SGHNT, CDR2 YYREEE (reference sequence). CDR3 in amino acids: CASSPRTSGPYEQYF. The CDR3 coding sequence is TGTGCCAGCAGCCCTAGGACTAGCGGGCCCTACGAGCAGTACTTC.

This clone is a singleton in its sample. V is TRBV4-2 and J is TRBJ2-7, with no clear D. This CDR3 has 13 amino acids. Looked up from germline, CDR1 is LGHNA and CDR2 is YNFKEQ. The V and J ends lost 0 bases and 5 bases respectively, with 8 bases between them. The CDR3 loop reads CASSQEERNEQYF. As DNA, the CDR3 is TGTGCCAGCAGCCAAGAGGAGAGGAACGAGCAGTACTTC.

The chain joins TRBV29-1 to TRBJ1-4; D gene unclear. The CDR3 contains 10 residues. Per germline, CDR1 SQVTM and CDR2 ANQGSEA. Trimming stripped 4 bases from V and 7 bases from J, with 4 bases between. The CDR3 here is CSVVGEKLFF. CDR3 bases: TGCAGCGTTGTCGGTGAAAAACTGTTTTTT.

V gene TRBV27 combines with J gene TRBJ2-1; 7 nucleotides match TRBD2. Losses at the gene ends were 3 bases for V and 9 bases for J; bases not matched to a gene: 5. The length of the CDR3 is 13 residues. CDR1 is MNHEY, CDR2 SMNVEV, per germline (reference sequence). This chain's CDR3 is CASSLGTSVEQFF. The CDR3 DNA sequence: TGTGCCAGCAGTTTGGGAACTAGCGTTGAGCAGTTCTTC.

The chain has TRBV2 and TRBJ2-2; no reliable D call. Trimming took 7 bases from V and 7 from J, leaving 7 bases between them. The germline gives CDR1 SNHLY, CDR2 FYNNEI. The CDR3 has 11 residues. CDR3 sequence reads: CASNLSGELFF. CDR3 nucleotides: TGTGCCAGCAACTTAAGCGGGGAGCTGTTTTTT.

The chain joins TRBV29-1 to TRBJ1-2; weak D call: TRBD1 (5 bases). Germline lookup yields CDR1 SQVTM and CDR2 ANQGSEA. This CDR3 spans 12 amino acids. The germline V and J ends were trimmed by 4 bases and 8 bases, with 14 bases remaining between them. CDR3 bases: TGCAGCGTTGGAGGGTCGGGGGAAGGCTACACCTTC. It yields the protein CSVGGSGEGYTF.

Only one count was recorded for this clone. CDR3: CASSFDTGGYTF. Here the CDR3 DNA reads TGTGCCAGCAGCTTCGACACGGGAGGCTACACCTTC. The chain is built from TRBV7-8 and TRBJ1-2; no clear D gene. V lost 3 bases, J lost 8 bases, and 10 bases lay in between. The CDR3 spans 12 residues. CDR1 and CDR2 (germline): SGHVS, FQNEAQ. The entire variable domain, with the rest obtained from reference TRBV7-8 and TRBJ1-2, is as follows: GAGVSQSPRYKVAKRGQDVALRCDPISGHVSLFWYQQALGQGPEFLTYFQNEAQLDKSGLPSDRFFAERPEGSVSTLKIQRTQQEDSAVYLCASSFDTGGYTFGSGTRLTVV.

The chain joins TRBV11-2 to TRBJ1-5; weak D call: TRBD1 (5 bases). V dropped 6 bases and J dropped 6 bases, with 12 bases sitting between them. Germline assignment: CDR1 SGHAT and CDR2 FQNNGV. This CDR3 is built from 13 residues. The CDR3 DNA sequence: TGTGCCAGCAGTCCAGGGCGAGGTCAGCCCCAGCATTTT. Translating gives CASSPGRGQPQHF.

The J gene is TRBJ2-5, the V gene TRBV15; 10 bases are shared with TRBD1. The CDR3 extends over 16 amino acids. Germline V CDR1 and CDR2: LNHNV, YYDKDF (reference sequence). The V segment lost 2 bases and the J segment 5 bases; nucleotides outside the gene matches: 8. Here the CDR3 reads CATSRPDRGHLETQYF. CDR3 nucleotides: TGTGCCACCAGCAGACCCGACAGGGGGCATCTTGAGACCCAGTACTTC.

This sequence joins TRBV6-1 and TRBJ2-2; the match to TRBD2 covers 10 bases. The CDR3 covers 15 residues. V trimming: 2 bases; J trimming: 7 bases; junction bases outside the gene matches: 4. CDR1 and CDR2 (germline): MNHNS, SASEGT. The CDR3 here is CASSESAGGVGELFF. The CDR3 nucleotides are TGTGCCAGCAGTGAATCAGCGGGAGGGGTCGGGGAGCTGTTTTTT.

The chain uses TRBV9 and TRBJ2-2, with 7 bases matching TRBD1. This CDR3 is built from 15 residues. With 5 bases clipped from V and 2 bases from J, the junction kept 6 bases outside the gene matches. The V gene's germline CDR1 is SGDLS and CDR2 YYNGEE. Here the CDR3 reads CASRRGTDNTGELFF. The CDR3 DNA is TGTGCCAGCAGAAGAGGGACAGATAACACCGGGGAGCTGTTTTTT.